This TCR beta chain stems from a study of early T cells in non-severe SARS-CoV-2 infection (dated by TCRdb to about 2021). Describing the broader study: Because TCR sequencing was done on bulk RNA from unsorted whole blood, the alpha and beta chains could not be paired.

On the study overall, not on this receptor specifically: Matching against VDJdb was skewed toward anti-spike CD8 responses, likely underestimated virus-specific expansions, and missed private and CD4 specificities.

Trimming removed 7 bases from V and 2 bases from J, leaving 9 bases between the germline ends. From cysteine to phenylalanine, the CDR3 is 13 amino acids long. The sequence is cut down to CDR3 DNA, 39 bases in frame from base 1. In regard to this clonotype: It lacks a known antigen. No base-level quality is on record; no much larger clone is a single base apart.

Set within a cohort of healthcare workers in London, UK, this nested case-control study involved weekly PCR testing of nasopharyngeal swabs along with blood sampling. Healthcare workers were recruited between 23 and 31 March 2020, during the week of the UK lockdown, and were followed weekly for up to about 15 weeks. The method behind the library was 5' RACE. Instrument used: NextSeq 500. To correct for sequencing error and PCR bias, the TCR library protocol tagged individual cDNA molecules with unique molecular identifiers. TCR alpha and beta chains were both sequenced, and the abundances of alpha and beta sequences in each sample were closely correlated with each other. The authors' analysis ran thus. V gene, J gene and CDR3 annotation of TCR sequences was performed with Decombinator V4. TCRs were defined as expanded if a significant change between any two time points was detected under a Poisson model with p below 0.0001. TCR abundances were normalised to the total number of TCRs sequenced per sample and were expressed as counts per million. TRAV1-2 paired with TRAJ12, TRAJ20 or TRAJ33 defined MAIT TCRs, while TRAV10 paired with TRAJ18 defined iNKT TCRs. VDJdb, accessed on 1 November 2021, was searched for TCRs annotated for CMV, EBV and SARS-CoV-2, and TCRs annotated for more than one antigen were excluded. TCRdb's own reprocessing of the public reads used fastp at Q25 and MiXCR and kept productive beta chains. Every entry covers one CDR3 protein and lists the most common genes and DNA from its rows. It is TCRdb's table, rather than the study itself, that gives the V and J calls and clone size. The sample profile shows 30,000 to 45,000 distinct CDR3 sequences; about 5.5% of them were found once. 4.4% of the sample is held by the ten biggest clonotypes.

This clonotype was obtained from an adult who was a healthcare worker with PCR-confirmed SARS-CoV-2 infection or an uninfected control (not recorded which). This specimen was whole blood, taken at baseline. This receptor chain uses TRBV12-3 or TRBV12-4 and TRBJ1-5; TRBD1 is a weak D gene call, 5 bases matching. The CDR3 protein sequence reads: CASTPGGNQPQHF. DNA sequence: TGTGCCAGCACCCCGGGGGGCAATCAGCCCCAGCATTTT.